Each of the 27 T cell receptor beta chains below was sequenced from the same sample in a study of T cell clonality in common variable immunodeficiency. Sequencing used immunoSEQ multiplex PCR; TCRdb keeps in-frame clones, though not all of them. The sample lists roughly 34,000 clones, none appearing once, the ten largest making up about 1%. The sequenced sample consisted of peripheral blood mononuclear cells. These receptors came from a person aged 18 to 75 in good health.

This clone was counted many times. The read ends 3 residues before the CDR3 terminus; that terminus is restored from the germline J gene. The gene calls are TRBV11-2 and TRBJ1-3; 7 bases are shared with TRBD1. The CDR3 covers 14 residues. Per the germline V gene, CDR1 is SGHAT and CDR2 is FQNNGV. Trimming took 4 bases from V and 6 from J; bases not matched to a gene: 6. The covered CDR3 bases are TGTGCCAGCAGCTCCGGGACAGTCCTAAACACC. Translating gives CASSSGTVLNT. The CDR3 as a whole reads CASSSGTVLNTIYF.

This clone was counted many times. The read terminates 3 residues before the CDR3 end, so the remaining end is supplied by the germline J gene. The chain links TRBV19 to TRBJ1-1; 8 nucleotides align to TRBD1. Germline CDR1 LNHDA, CDR2 SQIVND (reference sequence). With 6 bases clipped from V and 0 bases from J, the junction kept 3 bases outside the gene matches. The CDR3 is 14 amino acids. This CDR3 is CASSQGAVNTEAFF. The sequenced part of the CDR3 DNA is TGTGCCAGTAGCCAGGGGGCGGTGAACACTGAA.

At least ten counts were recorded for this clone. The read comes to an end 3 residues before the CDR3 does, leaving the germline J gene to fill in the end. This chain links TRBV7-9 with TRBJ1-5; 7 bases are a match to TRBD1. Germline V gene data show CDR1 as SEHNR and CDR2 as FQNEAQ (reference sequence). V gave up 5 bases and J gave up 3 bases; unmatched junction bases: 7. The CDR3 runs to 15 residues. Incomplete CDR3 DNA: TGTGCCAGCAGCCGGACAGGACACGACAATCAGCCC. Amino acid sequence: CASSRTGHDNQP. The CDR3 as a whole reads CASSRTGHDNQPQHF. Full variable domain (missing parts from reference TRBV7-9 and TRBJ1-5): DTGVSQNPRHKITKRGQNVTFRCDPISEHNRLYWYRQTLGQGPEFLTYFQNEAQLEKSRLLSDRFSAERPKGSFSTLEIQRTEQGDSAMYLCASSRTGHDNQPQHFGDGTRLSIL.

This clone was seen many times. The CDR3 is cut off 3 residues early in the read; its end comes from the germline J gene. The chain uses TRBV5-1 and TRBJ2-2; 7 bases match TRBD1. V lost 1 base and J lost 1; bases outside the gene matches: 4. This CDR3 has 16 amino acids. Germline V CDR1 and CDR2: SGHRS, YFSETQ. The sequenced part of the CDR3 DNA is TGCGCCAGCAGCTTGAAAGGGGGCCGGAACACCGGGGAG. It yields the protein CASSLKGGRNTGE. In full, the CDR3 is CASSLKGGRNTGELFF.

This clone occurred many times. The CDR3 end is not reached by the read, which stops 3 residues before it; the germline J gene fills it in. The chain employs TRBV30 and TRBJ2-7; 7 bases match TRBD1. Germline V CDR1 and CDR2: GTSNPN, SVGIG (reference sequence). Trimming removed 3 bases from V and 4 bases from J; junction bases left unmatched: 12. The CDR3 contains 15 residues. CDR3 bases read: TGTGCCTGGAGCCTAGGACAGGCGGCTCTTTACGAG. Translated: CAWSLGQAALYE. The full CDR3 sequence reads CAWSLGQAALYEQYF. The full variable domain, with the rest looked up from reference TRBV30 and TRBJ2-7, is SQTIHQWPATLVQPVGSPLSLECTVEGTSNPNLYWYRQAAGRGLQLLFYSVGIGQISSEVPQNLSASRPQDRQFILSSKKLLLSDSGFYLCAWSLGQAALYEQYFGPGTRLTVT.

This clone was seen repeatedly, ten times or more. The read stops 3 residues short of the end of the CDR3; the missing end is completed from the germline J gene. The chain carries TRBV6-1 and TRBJ1-2, with D tentatively TRBD1 (6 bases). The germline gives CDR1 MNHNS, CDR2 SASEGT. The V gene lost 2 bases and the J gene lost 2 bases, with 9 bases spanning the gap. This CDR3 has 14 amino acids. The CDR3 protein is CASSEYRGNYGYTF. The DNA read from the CDR3 is TGTGCCAGCAGTGAATATAGGGGGAACTATGGC.

There are many counts of this clone. The read finishes 3 residues shy of the CDR3 end, and the germline J gene is used to complete it. The chain recombines TRBV18 with TRBJ1-2; 7 nucleotides match TRBD1. The CDR3 runs 14 residues. V shed 3 bases and J 3 bases; nucleotides not matched to a gene: 4. Germline V gene sequence: CDR1 KGHSH, CDR2 LQKENI. The CDR3 region is CASSPTQGDYGYTF. CDR3 DNA, as far as it was read: TGTGCCAGCTCACCGACTCAGGGGGACTATGGC.

In its sample, this clone was seen many times. The sequence runs out 3 residues before the end of the CDR3; the remainder is reconstructed from the germline J gene. The chain carries TRBV30 and TRBJ1-2; the D is unclear. Trimming removed 6 bases at V and 4 bases at J, with 9 bases between. CDR3 length equals 11 residues. Looked up from germline, CDR1 is GTSNPN and CDR2 is SVGIG (reference sequence). CDR3: CACPSGYGYTF. The CDR3 DNA, read in part, is TGTGCCTGCCCTTCAGGCTATGGC.

This clone was counted ten times or more. The CDR3 end is not reached by the read, which stops 3 residues before it; the germline J gene fills it in. J is TRBJ1-4 and V is TRBV30; possible D gene TRBD1, 6 bases. V was cut by 3 bases and J by 5 bases, with 13 bases left in between. The length of the CDR3 is 14 residues. The germline gives CDR1 GTSNPN, CDR2 SVGIG (reference sequence). CDR3 DNA, as far as it was read: TGTGCCTGGAGCTGGACAGTTTTCAATGAAAAA. Translation gives CAWSWTVFNEK. The whole CDR3 protein is CAWSWTVFNEKLFF.

In this sample, this clone turned up many times. The CDR3 DNA, read in part, is TGTGCCAGTAGTATTTCTAGCAGGGGGACAGATACG. Protein product: CASSISSRGTDT. The whole CDR3 region reads CASSISSRGTDTQYF. This chain links TRBV19 with TRBJ2-3, with 7 bases fitting TRBD1. Read data end 3 residues before the CDR3 end; the end is taken from the germline J gene. With 3 bases clipped from V and 3 bases from J, the junction kept 6 bases outside the gene matches. Germline CDR1 reads LNHDA; CDR2 reads SQIVND (reference sequence). The CDR3 runs 15 residues.

This clone was recorded many times. The read terminates 3 residues before the CDR3 end, so the remaining end is supplied by the germline J gene. The chain recombines TRBV7-6 with TRBJ1-5; TRBD1 might be the D (5 bases). This CDR3 is 14 amino acids long. Trimming removed 5 bases at V and 5 bases at J, with 13 bases between. Germline CDR1 and CDR2: SGHVS and FNYEAQ. The CDR3 reads CASSLAGPYQPQHF. The CDR3 DNA, read in part, is TGTGCCAGCAGCCTCGCGGGGCCCTATCAGCCC.

This clone was seen repeatedly, ten times or more. The read halts 3 residues ahead of the CDR3 end, with the missing end drawn from the germline J gene. The chain employs TRBV12-3 or TRBV12-4 and TRBJ1-2; a weak D match, TRBD1 (5 bases). The CDR3 contains 13 residues. Trimming removed 7 bases from V and 6 bases from J, with 15 bases in between. The CDR3 spells CASTQAGEDGYTF. The part of the CDR3 DNA that was read is TGTGCCAGCACTCAGGCGGGGGAGGATGGC.

This clone was counted at least ten times. The CDR3 end is not reached by the read, which stops 3 residues before it; the germline J gene fills it in. V usage is TRBV30 and J usage is TRBJ2-1; 9 bases are a match to TRBD2. After removal of 2 bases from V and 2 bases from J, the junction contained 4 bases not matched to a gene. This CDR3 spans 15 amino acids. Per germline, CDR1 GTSNPN and CDR2 SVGIG (reference sequence). CDR3 bases read: TGTGCCTGGAGTTTGCGGGGGGGCGCCTACAATGAG. It is translated as CAWSLRGGAYNE. The CDR3 as a whole reads CAWSLRGGAYNEQFF.

In its sample, this clone was seen many times. The CDR3: CASSLGASYGYTF. Incomplete CDR3 DNA: TGTGCCAGCAGCTTAGGGGCCAGTTATGGC. The V and J genes are TRBV7-2 and TRBJ1-2; D gene unclear. The read ends 3 residues early relative to the CDR3; the germline J gene fills the gap. This CDR3 spans 13 amino acids. Germline V gene lookup returns CDR1 SGHTA and CDR2 FQGNSA. The V gene lost 1 base and the J gene lost 5 bases, with 8 bases spanning the gap.

At least ten counts were recorded for this clone. The DNA ends 3 residues before the CDR3 does, and the rest of the CDR3 is filled in from the germline J gene. The chain has TRBV28 and TRBJ1-1, with 7 bases fitting TRBD1. The CDR3 loop spans 13 amino acids. V dropped 6 bases and J dropped 1; count of bases not matched to a gene: 2. The germline V gene encodes CDR1 MDHEN and CDR2 SYDVKM. CDR3 sequence: CASSRDRNTEAFF. The sequenced part of the CDR3 DNA is TGTGCCAGCAGCCGGGACAGGAACACTGAA.

This clone was counted at least ten times. Read sequence stops 3 residues before the CDR3 end, and the germline J gene provides the missing end. V and J are TRBV5-8 and TRBJ2-1; TRBD2 matches 7 bases. V trimming: 2 bases; J trimming: 4 bases; junction bases outside the gene matches: 6. This CDR3 has 15 amino acids. CDR1 and CDR2 (germline): SGHTS, YDEGEE. CDR3 sequence reads: CASSLSLAEYNEQFF. Partial CDR3 DNA: TGTGCCAGCAGCTTAAGTCTAGCGGAATACAATGAG.

This clone was observed many times. Read coverage stops 3 residues before the CDR3 terminus; the germline J gene supplies the remainder. The rearrangement links TRBV5-1 to TRBJ2-3; 7 bases line up with TRBD1. In germline, CDR1 is SGHRS, CDR2 YFSETQ. V lost 5 bases, J lost 2 bases, and 5 bases stayed unmatched. CDR3 length: 14 amino acids. The CDR3 bases that were read are TGCGCCAGCAGGAGGACAGGAAACACAGATACG. Amino acids: CASRRTGNTDT. The entire CDR3 sequence reads CASRRTGNTDTQYF.

Remarks on this clone: The junction departs from germline at one end; a sequencing error may be responsible. Read coverage stops 3 residues before the CDR3 terminus; the germline J gene supplies the remainder. The chain joins TRBV7-7 to TRBJ2-3; D uncertain. Germline lookup yields CDR1 SSHAT and CDR2 FNYEAQ (reference sequence). The CDR3 consists of 13 residues. CDR3 DNA (partial): TGTGCTAGCAGCTTAGGCGTTTCGGATACG. It specifies CASSLGVSDT. The whole CDR3 sequence is CASSLGVSDTQYF.

This clone came up many times. Incomplete CDR3 DNA: TGTGCCAGCAGCTTAGTGGAACAGGGTTCTGAA. As protein: CASSLVEQGSE. The full CDR3 reads CASSLVEQGSEAFF. The chain combines TRBV11-2 with TRBJ1-1; maybe TRBD1 (6 bases). The missing CDR3 end, 3 residues past where the read stops, is filled in from the germline J gene. The ends were cut back, 1 base at V and 6 bases at J, with 12 bases in the middle. Germline CDR1 reads SGHAT; CDR2 reads FQNNGV. The CDR3 has 14 amino acids.

This clone occurred many times. The observed sequence ends 3 residues before the CDR3 terminus, with the missing tail filled in from the germline J gene. This rearrangement joins TRBV18 to TRBJ2-7; TRBD2 is a possible D gene (5 bases). Trimming stripped 2 bases from V and 2 bases from J, with 13 bases between. The germline CDR1 and CDR2 sequences are KGHSH and LQKENI. The CDR3 spans 15 residues. CDR3 DNA, as far as it was read: TGTGCCAGCTCACCAATGTCGGCGCGGGCCTACGAG. This codes for CASSPMSARAYE. The complete CDR3 protein is CASSPMSARAYEQYF.

This clone was recorded at least ten times. The DNA ends 3 residues before the CDR3 does, and the rest of the CDR3 is filled in from the germline J gene. V gene TRBV18 combines with J gene TRBJ1-1; a possible D gene is TRBD1 (5 bases). The V end was cut by 10 bases, the J end by 1 base, with 13 bases between. The germline V gene encodes CDR1 KGHSH and CDR2 LQKENI. The CDR3 is 13 residues long. The sequenced CDR3 bases are TGTGCCACCAACTTTGGACAGAACACTGAA. It specifies CATNFGQNTE. The complete CDR3 sequence is CATNFGQNTEAFF.

This clone has a count of ten or more. The CDR3 DNA, read in part, is TGCAGTGCTAGAGACAGGGTGAAAGGAGGC. This codes for CSARDRVKGG. The whole CDR3 sequence is CSARDRVKGGYTF. V and J are TRBV20-1 and TRBJ1-2; weak D call: TRBD1 (5 bases). The read finishes 3 residues shy of the CDR3 end, and the germline J gene is used to complete it. The CDR3 runs to 13 residues. Germline lookup yields CDR1 DFQATT and CDR2 SNEGSKA (reference sequence).

The table lists this clone with many counts. From the germline J gene comes the end of the CDR3, since the read stops 3 residues before it. J is TRBJ2-5 and V is TRBV20-1, with D possibly TRBD2 on 7 matching bases. Per the germline V gene, CDR1 is DFQATT and CDR2 is SNEGSKA (reference sequence). The CDR3 totals 15 residues. V lost 3 bases, J lost 4 bases, and 18 bases lay in between. This CDR3 is CSASGGRGVRETQYF. The sequenced CDR3 bases are TGCAGTGCTAGCGGGGGGCGAGGGGTTCGAGAGACC.

This clone was seen ten or more times. The read terminates 3 residues ahead of where the CDR3 ends, so the germline J gene completes it. This chain connects TRBV7-9 to TRBJ2-3; the match to TRBD1 covers 7 bases. The CDR3 has 14 residues. V was clipped by 3 bases and J by 8 bases; unmatched bases: 8. Germline V gives CDR1 SEHNR, CDR2 FQNEAQ (reference sequence). This chain's CDR3 is CASSFEQQGRTQYF. The sequenced CDR3 bases are TGTGCCAGCAGCTTCGAACAACAGGGGCGTACG.

In its sample, this clone was seen many times. The DNA ends 3 residues before the CDR3 does, and the rest of the CDR3 is filled in from the germline J gene. The chain has TRBV7-9 and TRBJ2-7, with 8 bases fitting TRBD1. Trimming took 7 bases from V and 2 from J; bases not matched to a gene: 7. The germline V gene encodes CDR1 SEHNR and CDR2 FQNEAQ (reference sequence). This CDR3 has 14 amino acids. The part of the CDR3 DNA that was read is TGTGCCAGCACCAGACAGGGGCGGCCCTACGAG. Translated, it gives CASTRQGRPYE. In full, the CDR3 reads CASTRQGRPYEQYF.

This clone was recorded at least ten times. The CDR3 end is not reached by the read, which stops 3 residues before it; the germline J gene fills it in. V usage is TRBV29-1 and J usage is TRBJ1-2, with 7 bases identical to TRBD1. J was trimmed by 3 bases and V by 6 bases; bases with no gene match: 7. The CDR3 is 13 amino acids. In germline, CDR1 is SQVTM, CDR2 ANQGSEA. Incomplete CDR3 DNA: TGCAGCGTCGTAGGGGGCCTAGACTATGGC. This sequence encodes CSVVGGLDYG. The full-length CDR3 reads as CSVVGGLDYGYTF.

This clone appeared many times. The CDR3 end is not reached by the read, which stops 3 residues before it; the germline J gene fills it in. V gene TRBV5-1 combines with J gene TRBJ1-3, with D perhaps TRBD1 (6 bases). This CDR3 region has 17 residues. Germline values: CDR1 SGHRS, CDR2 YFSETQ. V was trimmed by 4 bases and J by 1 base, leaving 18 bases between them. This chain's CDR3 is CASSPGPGAASGNTIYF. CDR3 DNA, as far as it was read: TGCGCCAGCAGCCCCGGGCCAGGGGCTGCTTCTGGAAACACC. The full variable domain, with the rest looked up from reference TRBV5-1 and TRBJ1-3, is KAGVTQTPRYLIKTRGQQVTLSCSPISGHRSVSWYQQTPGQGLQFLFEYFSETQRNKGNFPGRFSGRQFSNSRSEMNVSTLELGDSALYLCASSPGPGAASGNTIYFGEGSWLTVV.